This TCR beta chain is from a study of cytomegalovirus exposure and HLA in healthy donors. Across the whole study: For the approximately 420 genotyped donors, more than 65% fell within the Caucasian-associated ancestry cluster. Study results and caveats: Most TCR sequences were uncommon, yet certain public TCRs appeared in many donors. TRBV6-2, TRBV6-3 and some other V segments were unresolvable in 87-base-pair reads.

With regard to this clone: The antigen remains unidentified.

V dropped 0 bases and J dropped 3; count of bases not matched to a gene: 5. The CDR3 loop spans 16 amino acids. The germline V gene has CDR1 SGHRS and CDR2 YFSETQ. 60 Vbeta and 13 Jbeta primers were used in PCR. Sequencing was performed with immunoSEQ multiplex PCR; in TCRdb, only in-frame clones are kept and a portion is missing. The sample yields 100,000 to 150,000 clones, roughly 80% seen once. The TCR originated in a man aged 25 to 45 in good health and CMV-seronegative. Sequenced sample: PBMCs. The V gene is TRBV5-1, the J gene TRBJ2-5, with 10 bases matching TRBD2. CDR3 sequence (DNA): TGCGCCAGCAGCTTGGAATTAGCGGGGGGAAAAGAGACCCAGTACTTC. Protein: CASSLELAGGKETQYF.